What follows are 30 T cell receptor beta chains derived from one specimen sequenced in a study of blood T cell repertoires in COVID-19. The data were produced by immunoSEQ multiplex PCR, yet TCRdb's version contains in-frame clones alone and is incomplete. The table includes 230,000 or so clones, around 89% detected once. Sample: PBMCs or T cells enriched from blood (not recorded which). The origin of the receptors is a woman aged 25-40 years who had recovered from COVID-19.

The chain carries TRBV7-3 and TRBJ1-1; perhaps TRBD1 as D (6 bases). Germline V gives CDR1 SGHTA, CDR2 FQGTGA. The CDR3 is 14 residues long. V was trimmed by 5 bases and J by 5 bases, leaving 15 bases between them. The CDR3 reads CASSPTGAWTEAFF. The CDR3 DNA is TGTGCCAGCAGCCCGACAGGTGCGTGGACTGAAGCTTTCTTT. Filled out from reference TRBV7-3 and TRBJ1-1, the complete variable domain reads GAGVSQTPSNKVTEKGKYVELRCDPISGHTALYWYRQSLGQGPEFLIYFQGTGAADDSGLPNDRFFAVRPEGSVSTLKIQRTERGDSAVYLCASSPTGAWTEAFFGQGTRLTVV.

The chain recombines TRBV9 with TRBJ2-3; D not certain. V lost 2 bases to trimming and J lost 6 bases, with 13 bases between them. CDR3 size: 14 residues. Germline V CDR1 and CDR2: SGDLS, YYNGEE. DNA for the CDR3: TGTGCCAGCAGCGTCAGGAAGGTGGCCGATACGCAGTATTTT. Amino acid sequence: CASSVRKVADTQYF.

The chain couples TRBV7-8 to TRBJ1-2; 8 bases match TRBD1. Germline CDR1 is SGHVS and CDR2 is FQNEAQ. V shed 3 bases and J 7 bases; nucleotides not matched to a gene: 13. This CDR3 has 16 residues. The CDR3 sequence is CASSFRTGFLSRGYTF. DNA for the CDR3: TGTGCCAGCAGCTTCCGGACAGGGTTTTTAAGTCGTGGCTACACCTTC.

This sequence joins TRBV10-3 and TRBJ2-6; maybe TRBD1 (5 bases). CDR3 length: 15 residues. CDR1 ENHRY and CDR2 SYGVKD come from the germline V gene. The V gene lost 6 bases and the J gene lost 0 bases, with 9 bases spanning the gap. The CDR3: CAIRVGLSGANVLTF. CDR3 sequence (DNA): TGTGCCATCAGGGTGGGGCTCTCTGGGGCCAACGTCCTGACTTTC.

This clone was seen only a few times. The chain has TRBV4-2 and TRBJ2-2; a possible D gene is TRBD1 (5 bases). Trimming left V 2 bases short and J 7 bases short, with 11 bases between. The length of the CDR3 is 14 residues. Germline CDR1 reads LGHNA; CDR2 reads YNFKEQ. The CDR3 DNA follows: TGTGCCAGCAGCCAAAGCCCAGGGAACGGGGAGCTGTTTTTT. Protein: CASSQSPGNGELFF.

This rearrangement joins TRBV6-5 to TRBJ2-7; the match to TRBD1 covers 9 bases. CDR3 length: 14 amino acids. The V gene's germline CDR1 is MNHEY and CDR2 SVGAGI. The V and J ends lost 4 bases and 0 bases, in that order; junction bases with no gene match: 1. The CDR3 is CASSWGQGSYEQYF. DNA for the CDR3: TGTGCCAGCAGTTGGGGACAGGGCTCCTACGAGCAGTACTTC.

This clone has only a few counts. The rearrangement links TRBV2 to TRBJ2-3; no firm D call. The germline V and J ends were trimmed by 5 bases and 2 bases, with 11 bases remaining between them. CDR3 length: 14 residues. The V gene's germline CDR1 is SNHLY and CDR2 FYNNEI. As DNA, the CDR3 is TGTGCCAGCAGTCCGATTAGTGCCACAGATACGCAGTATTTT. Translation: CASSPISATDTQYF.

The chain links TRBV12-3 or TRBV12-4 to TRBJ2-7; 10 positions match TRBD1. The ends lost 5 bases at V and 5 bases at J; junction bases unmatched: 3. The CDR3 has 13 residues. The CDR3: CASSEGTGDEQYF. CDR3 bases: TGTGCCAGCAGTGAGGGGACAGGGGACGAGCAGTACTTC.

This clone was found a few times. The genes are TRBV9 and TRBJ2-7, with 7 bases aligning to TRBD1. V trimming: 4 bases; J trimming: 3 bases; junction bases outside the gene matches: 7. CDR3 length: 14 residues. Germline V gene sequence: CDR1 SGDLS, CDR2 YYNGEE. The CDR3 DNA sequence: TGTGCCAGCAGCACCGGGACAGACCACTACGAGCAGTACTTC. As protein: CASSTGTDHYEQYF.

The rearrangement links TRBV25-1 to TRBJ2-6; 8 bases match TRBD1. V lost 8 bases and J lost 3; bases outside the gene matches: 6. CDR3 size: 15 residues. Germline V gene sequence: CDR1 MGHDK, CDR2 SYGVNS. The DNA of the CDR3 is TGTGCCAGCGCGGACAGGGAACGTGGGGCCAACGTCCTGACTTTC. Translation gives CASADRERGANVLTF.

The chain employs TRBV6-5 and TRBJ1-6, with a possible D match to TRBD1 (5 bases). CDR3 size: 15 residues. Germline lookup yields CDR1 MNHEY and CDR2 SVGAGI. V was pared by 2 bases and J by 7 bases, with 12 bases between. CDR3 coding DNA: TGTGCCAGCAGTTACGTTGGGGCGAGGAATTCACCCCTCCACTTT. This encodes CASSYVGARNSPLHF.

CDR3 bases: TGTGCCAGCAGATTTGGACAGGGGATTTCTAATGAAAAACTGTTTTTT. Protein sequence: CASRFGQGISNEKLFF. This chain joins TRBV2 and TRBJ1-4, with TRBD1 matching 9 bases. Germline V gene data show CDR1 as SNHLY and CDR2 as FYNNEI. The CDR3 covers 16 residues. V was clipped by 6 bases and J by 3 bases; unmatched bases: 8. Complete variable domain (other parts from reference TRBV2 and TRBJ1-4): EPEVTQTPSHQVTQMGQEVILRCVPISNHLYFYWYRQILGQKVEFLVSFYNNEISEKSEIFDDQFSVERPDGSNFTLKIRSTKLEDSAMYFCASRFGQGISNEKLFFGSGTQLSVL.

For this clone: A much larger clone lies one base from this, so it may be a read error. Other DNA variants within this sample encode the same CDR3. V usage is TRBV5-1 and J usage is TRBJ1-3; 12 bases agree with TRBD1. Per the germline V gene, CDR1 is SGHRS and CDR2 is YFSETQ. The CDR3 is 16 amino acids. V dropped 0 bases and J dropped 6; count of bases not matched to a gene: 4. The CDR3 sequence: CASSLEGQGAENTIYF. CDR3 bases: TGCGCCAGCAGCTTGGAGGGACAGGGGGCCGAAAACACCATATATTTT.

The J gene is TRBJ2-1, the V gene TRBV3-1 (or the pseudogene TRBV3-2), with TRBD2 matching over 8 bases. The CDR3 contains 15 residues. V trimming: 1 base; J trimming: 7 bases; junction bases outside the gene matches: 6. Germline CDR1 LGHDT, CDR2 YNNKEL (reference sequence). The CDR3 protein is CASSQAAGVFNEQFF. CDR3 nucleotide sequence: TGTGCCAGCAGCCAAGCAGCGGGGGTTTTTAATGAGCAGTTCTTC.

V usage is TRBV19 and J usage is TRBJ1-1; D ambiguous. CDR3 size: 14 residues. Germline CDR1 and CDR2: LNHDA and SQIVND (reference sequence). Trimming took off 3 bases at V and 5 bases at J, with 13 bases between the two ends. This CDR3 is CASSIWSTETEAFF. CDR3 sequence (DNA): TGTGCCAGTAGTATTTGGTCTACGGAGACTGAAGCTTTCTTT.

The chain is built from TRBV15 and TRBJ1-2; 7 nucleotides agree with TRBD1. J gave up 4 bases and V 3 bases, and 11 bases lay outside the gene matches. CDR3 size: 16 residues. Germline loops: CDR1 LNHNV, CDR2 YYDKDF (reference sequence). The CDR3 loop is CATSRGLRGPIYGYTF. The CDR3 region has the DNA TGTGCCACCAGCAGGGGCCTTAGGGGGCCCATCTATGGCTACACCTTC.

The rearrangement joins TRBV7-3 to TRBJ2-7; D not resolved. The germline CDR1 and CDR2 sequences are SGHTA and FQGTGA. CDR3 length equals 14 residues. V lost 5 bases to trimming and J lost 6 bases, with 17 bases between them. The CDR3 DNA reads as TGTGCCAGCAGCCCCGACACCGACCCTCTCGAGCAGTACTTC. It codes for CASSPDTDPLEQYF.

The chain uses TRBV27 and TRBJ1-1, with D perhaps TRBD1 (5 bases). In germline, CDR1 is MNHEY, CDR2 SMNVEV (reference sequence). V was cut by 5 bases and J by 4 bases, with 11 bases left in between. The CDR3 spans 13 residues. The CDR3 reads CASSQGEGTEAFF. In DNA, the CDR3 is TGTGCCAGCAGTCAAGGGGAGGGCACTGAAGCTTTCTTT.

The chain couples TRBV19 to TRBJ1-6; 8 bases are a match to TRBD1. The V gene's germline CDR1 is LNHDA and CDR2 SQIVND (reference sequence). This CDR3 is 15 amino acids long. V lost 4 bases, J lost 9 bases, and 8 bases stayed unmatched. CDR3 residues: CASSRAGGAVSPLHF. In DNA form, the CDR3 reads TGTGCCAGTAGTAGGGCAGGGGGCGCGGTTTCACCCCTCCACTTT.

V gene TRBV3-1 (or the pseudogene TRBV3-2) combines with J gene TRBJ2-3; 12 bases fit TRBD2. CDR1 is LGHDT, CDR2 YNNKEL, per germline (reference sequence). The CDR3 has 15 residues. V lost 10 bases and J lost 6; bases outside the gene matches: 11. The CDR3 spells CATWTSGDPWDTQYF. CDR3 DNA: TGTGCCACCTGGACTAGCGGGGACCCGTGGGATACGCAGTATTTT.

V usage is TRBV19 and J usage is TRBJ2-2; the D gene is possibly TRBD2 (6 bases). This CDR3 region has 14 residues. The V end was cut by 7 bases, the J end by 6 bases, with 15 bases between. Germline-derived CDR1 and CDR2 are LNHDA and SQIVND (reference sequence). The CDR3 sequence: CASIAAGGPGELFF. In DNA form, the CDR3 reads TGTGCCAGTATAGCGGCCGGGGGACCCGGGGAGCTGTTTTTT.

Ten or more counts support this clone. The chain carries TRBV6-2 or TRBV6-3 and TRBJ2-3, with a possible D match to TRBD2 (6 bases). This CDR3 has 14 residues. Germline V gene sequence: CDR1 MNHEY, CDR2 SVGEGT. Trimming stripped 5 bases from V and 4 bases from J, with 13 bases between. The CDR3 DNA is TGTGCCAGCAGTAACGGGAGAGGAGCAGATACGCAGTATTTT. It specifies CASSNGRGADTQYF.

This clone was observed a single time. J is TRBJ2-2 and V is TRBV27; D is ambiguous. Germline CDR1 reads MNHEY; CDR2 reads SMNVEV (reference sequence). This CDR3 has 16 residues. Trimming removed 0 bases from V and 0 bases from J, with 8 bases in between. CDR3 bases: TGTGCCAGCAGTTTATCTCCCAAGCCGAACACCGGGGAGCTGTTTTTT. This codes for CASSLSPKPNTGELFF.

At least ten counts were recorded for this clone. The chain has TRBV5-1 and TRBJ2-7; 9 nucleotides match TRBD1. The V gene's germline CDR1 is SGHRS and CDR2 YFSETQ. J was trimmed by 2 bases and V by 0 bases; bases with no gene match: 3. This CDR3 spans 15 amino acids. Written as DNA, the CDR3 is TGCGCCAGCAGCTTGGGGACAGGGGTAACCTACGAGCAGTACTTC. Its protein is CASSLGTGVTYEQYF.

The chain recombines TRBV3-1 (or the pseudogene TRBV3-2) with TRBJ2-3; 10 bases are shared with TRBD2. V shed 4 bases, J shed 3 bases, and the junction held 13 bases outside the gene matches. Germline loops: CDR1 LGHDT, CDR2 YNNKEL (reference sequence). The CDR3 loop spans 18 amino acids. CDR3 residues: CASSPQTSILAGTDTQYF. CDR3 DNA sequence: TGTGCCAGCAGCCCCCAAACGAGTATACTAGCGGGAACAGATACGCAGTATTTT.

The rearrangement links TRBV29-1 to TRBJ1-1; D perhaps matches TRBD1 (6 bases). This CDR3 is built from 14 residues. V lost 5 bases to trimming and J lost 5 bases, with 18 bases between them. Germline lookup yields CDR1 SQVTM and CDR2 ANQGSEA. CDR3 sequence (DNA): TGCAGCGTTTCCACGAGCAGGGGTGGAACTGAAGCTTTCTTT. Its protein is CSVSTSRGGTEAFF.

The chain carries TRBV7-9 and TRBJ1-5; 12 bases match TRBD1. Losses at the gene ends were 3 bases for V and 5 bases for J; bases not matched to a gene: 2. The CDR3 spans 15 residues. The germline V gene has CDR1 SEHNR and CDR2 FQNEAQ (reference sequence). CDR3: CASSLGQGADQPQHF. As DNA, the CDR3 is TGTGCCAGCAGCTTGGGACAGGGGGCAGATCAGCCCCAGCATTTT.

The chain has TRBV27 and TRBJ2-7; 8 bases map to TRBD2. The V gene end was trimmed by 4 bases and the J gene end by 4 bases; junction bases not matched to a gene: 3. Germline CDR1 MNHEY, CDR2 SMNVEV (reference sequence). The CDR3 is made up of 13 amino acids. DNA of the CDR3: TGTGCCAGCAGTTGGACTAGCCGGTACGAGCAGTACTTC. It encodes CASSWTSRYEQYF.

This chain joins TRBV19 and TRBJ1-5; tentative D call: TRBD1 (5 bases). Germline loops: CDR1 LNHDA, CDR2 SQIVND (reference sequence). CDR3 size: 15 residues. With 2 bases removed from V and 4 bases from J, the gap between germline ends came to 12 bases. CDR3 residues: CASSINQGGNQPQHF. DNA of the CDR3: TGTGCCAGTAGTATAAACCAGGGAGGAAATCAGCCCCAGCATTTT.

This clone appeared once. The V call is TRBV25-1, the J call TRBJ1-2; D uncertain. The CDR3 totals 15 residues. CDR1 and CDR2 (germline): MGHDK, SYGVNS. The V end lost 2 bases, the J end lost 6 bases, and 16 bases lay between the germline ends. Written as DNA, the CDR3 is TGTGCCAGCAGTGAAGGGTGGAGGGAATCCGATGGCTACACCTTC. Its translation: CASSEGWRESDGYTF.